A single count supports the clone carrying this T cell receptor beta chain. From germline, CDR1 is MDHEN and CDR2 SYDVKM. This CDR3 spans 14 amino acids. V lost 7 bases to trimming and J lost 2 bases, with 12 bases between them. The method was immunoSEQ multiplex PCR; TCRdb's version includes in-frame clones alone and lacks a portion of them. The table shows about 100,000 clones, with 84% occurring only once. This entry belongs to a study of blood T cell repertoires in COVID-19. Sequenced sample: peripheral blood. The clonotype originates from a human donor in a cohort sampled during active COVID-19. The chain joins TRBV28 to TRBJ1-5; possible D gene TRBD1, 5 bases. In DNA, the CDR3 is TGTGCCAGCAACCAGGGTCAAGGCAATCAGCCCCAGCATTTT. This encodes CASNQGQGNQPQHF. The full variable domain, completed using reference TRBV28 and TRBJ1-5, is DVKVTQSSRYLVKRTGEKVFLECVQDMDHENMFWYRQDPGLGLRLIYFSYDVKMKEKGDIPEGYSVSREKKERFSLILESASTNQTSMYLCASNQGQGNQPQHFGDGTRLSIL.